Following are 32 T cell receptor beta chains from one sample sequenced in a study of tumor-infiltrating lymphocytes in primary liver carcinoma. Synthesis of TCR beta cDNA was carried out from around 540 ng total RNA with a constant-region primer. ARM-PCR was slightly modified, and three nested multiplex PCR rounds with it gave rise to the TCR beta libraries. A C-beta reverse primer was combined with TRBV1-TRBV30 forward primers in the first two PCR rounds, and each round had approximately 10 cycles. MiXCR was run by TCRdb on the multiplex PCR reads, yielding one entry per CDR3 protein. Of around 330,000 distinct CDR3 sequences detected, 45% to 70% appear once; the ten largest clones hold over 15%. Blood RNA was derived from unsorted whole blood, and germline DNA was extracted too. Sequences were obtained from peripheral blood. These receptor sequences come from a young woman with primary liver carcinoma and hepatitis B virus infection.

This clonotype was observed a few times. The J gene is TRBJ2-1, the V gene TRBV7-9; D call uncertain. The length of the CDR3 is 15 residues. Trimming cost V 2 bases and J 10 bases, with 18 bases left between them. Germline CDR1 reads SEHNR; CDR2 reads FQNEAQ (reference sequence). In nucleotides, the CDR3 is TGTGCCAGCAGCTTATCTGCTAGTCGGAGAAGGGAGCAGTTCTTC. Amino acids: CASSLSASRRREQFF.

This clonotype has ten or more counts. The CDR3 region has the DNA TGCAGCGCTGGGACAGGGGAGGGTGTGAGCACTGAAGCTTTCTTT. Translation gives CSAGTGEGVSTEAFF. The chain links TRBV29-1 to TRBJ1-1, with TRBD1 matching over 10 bases. CDR3 length: 15 amino acids. Germline trimming cut 7 bases from V and 4 bases from J; bases unmatched to any gene: 12. The germline V gene has CDR1 SQVTM and CDR2 ANQGSEA.

This chain joins TRBV12-3 or TRBV12-4 and TRBJ2-5, with 7 positions matching TRBD2. Trimming cost V 5 bases and J 4 bases; bases outside gene matches: 7. The CDR3 length is 14 residues. The CDR3 protein is CASSLGLEGETQYF. The CDR3 DNA is TGTGCCAGCAGTCTAGGACTAGAGGGAGAGACCCAGTACTTC.

This clonotype showed up many times. The chain is built from TRBV10-1 and TRBJ1-1; weak D call: TRBD1 (5 bases). The CDR3 runs to 13 residues. Trimming cost V 0 bases and J 5 bases, with 7 bases left between them. Germline V gene data show CDR1 as WNHNN and CDR2 as SYGVQD (reference sequence). The CDR3 sequence is CASSESRVTEAFF. The CDR3 bases are TGCGCCAGCAGTGAGTCCAGGGTAACTGAAGCTTTCTTT.

The chain uses TRBV12-3 or TRBV12-4 and TRBJ1-2; 7 positions match TRBD1. This CDR3 is 15 amino acids long. Losses at the gene ends were 10 bases for V and 7 bases for J; bases not matched to a gene: 18. CDR3: CANRGRPPDRGGYTF. The CDR3 DNA follows: TGTGCCAACAGGGGTAGACCGCCGGACCGTGGTGGCTACACCTTC.

In the case of this clonotype: Possible read error: a much larger clone is one base away. This rearrangement joins TRBV4-2 to TRBJ2-7, with TRBD2 matching 8 bases. This CDR3 region has 15 residues. Per germline, CDR1 LGHNA and CDR2 YNFKEQ. The CDR3 loop reads CASGQDRAGGRTQYF. The CDR3 nucleotides read TGTGCCAGCGGCCAAGATCGGGCTGGCGGGAGGACGCAGTACTTC.

As concerns this clonotype: This may stem from a read error, because a much larger clone lies one nucleotide away. It is likely a read error, because the conserved phenylalanine at the end of the CDR3 is missing. The J gene is TRBJ2-1, the V gene TRBV29-1; perhaps TRBD2 as D (5 bases). Trimming shortened V by 7 bases and J by 9 bases, and 22 bases separated the two germline ends. The CDR3 contains 14 residues. CDR1 is SQVTM and CDR2 is ANQGSEA in the germline V gene. CDR3: CSGLSGPRRGEQFS. The CDR3 DNA follows: TGCAGCGGGCTCAGCGGTCCCCGGCGCGGTGAGCAGTTCTCC.

The genes are TRBV30 and TRBJ2-3, with D unclear. CDR3 length equals 13 residues. Germline V gene lookup returns CDR1 GTSNPN and CDR2 SVGIG (reference sequence). V was clipped by 1 base and J by 5 bases, with 10 bases between them. The CDR3 here is CAWSGPSEDTQYF. Written as DNA, the CDR3 is TGTGCCTGGAGTGGGCCGAGCGAAGATACGCAGTATTTT.

This chain connects TRBV29-1 to TRBJ2-3; the match to TRBD2 covers 11 bases. Unmatched junction bases numbered 9, after V lost 0 bases and J lost 4 bases. The CDR3 is 17 amino acids. Germline CDR1 is SQVTM and CDR2 is ANQGSEA. This chain's CDR3 is CSVEDPPTSGSSDTQYF. The CDR3 region has the DNA TGCAGCGTTGAAGACCCCCCCACTAGCGGGAGCTCAGATACGCAGTATTTT.

This clonotype was found a few times. One base away lies a much larger clone, so this may be a sequencing read error. The chain links TRBV11-2 to TRBJ2-1; D may correspond to TRBD1 or TRBD2 (5 bases each). Trimming left V 4 bases short and J 9 bases short, with 28 bases between. Germline V gene sequence: CDR1 SGHAT, CDR2 FQNNGV. This CDR3 region has 18 residues. The CDR3: CASSSNWGYSWSASEQFF. DNA of the CDR3: TGTGCCAGCAGCTCCAACTGGGGGTATAGCTGGAGTGCTAGTGAGCAGTTCTTC.

The J gene is TRBJ2-1, the V gene TRBV29-1, with D perhaps TRBD1 (5 bases). Trimming left V 1 base short and J 7 bases short, with 11 bases between. The CDR3 runs 13 residues. From germline, CDR1 is SQVTM and CDR2 ANQGSEA. CDR3 DNA sequence: TGCAGCGTTGAAGGGACAAGCACAAATGAGCAGTTCTTC. This sequence encodes CSVEGTSTNEQFF.

There are many counts of this clonotype. The chain has TRBV11-2 and TRBJ2-7, with a tentative D call TRBD2 (6 bases). CDR3 length equals 14 residues. Per germline, CDR1 SGHAT and CDR2 FQNNGV. Trimming took off 3 bases at V and 3 bases at J, with 12 bases between the two ends. The CDR3: CASSFGLTYYEQYF. CDR3 DNA sequence: TGTGCCAGCAGCTTCGGACTAACCTACTACGAGCAGTACTTC.

This chain connects TRBV5-6 to TRBJ2-5, with 8 positions matching TRBD1. The V segment lost 3 bases and the J segment 5 bases; nucleotides outside the gene matches: 12. CDR1 and CDR2 (germline): SGHDT, YYEEEE. The CDR3 is 16 residues long. As DNA, the CDR3 is TGTGCCAGCAGCTCGACCGGGACAGGCTCTCGGGAGACCCAGTACTTC. Translating it yields CASSSTGTGSRETQYF.

This clonotype was counted many times. This sequence joins TRBV6-1 and TRBJ1-5; D might be TRBD1 (5 bases). V gave up 6 bases and J gave up 0 bases, with 12 bases separating them. CDR3 size: 15 residues. Germline CDR1 and CDR2: MNHNS and SASEGT. DNA of the CDR3: TGTGCCAGCAGCCCCGGGACTCATAGCAATCAGCCCCAGCATTTT. Amino acid sequence: CASSPGTHSNQPQHF.

The CDR3 DNA sequence: TGTGCCAGCAGTCCCTTAGCGGGAATCACAGATACGCAGTATTTT. It codes for CASSPLAGITDTQYF. The rearrangement links TRBV6-1 to TRBJ2-3; 8 bases align to TRBD2. Germline V gene lookup returns CDR1 MNHNS and CDR2 SASEGT. The ends lost 5 bases at V and 2 bases at J; junction bases unmatched: 6. The CDR3 loop spans 15 amino acids.

This chain joins TRBV4-2 and TRBJ2-3; TRBD2 aligns across 7 bases. The CDR3 extends over 18 amino acids. After removal of 0 bases from V and 5 bases from J, the junction contained 14 bases not matched to a gene. Germline V gene sequence: CDR1 LGHNA, CDR2 YNFKEQ. As DNA, the CDR3 is TGTGCCAGCAGCCAAGAAGACGGACTAGTGGGAGCGGGAGATACGCAGTATTTT. It yields the protein CASSQEDGLVGAGDTQYF.

This clonotype came up a few times. CDR3 coding DNA: TGTGCCAGCAGCTTGACGGACACCACAGATACGCAGTATTTT. This encodes CASSLTDTTDTQYF. V gene TRBV5-4 combines with J gene TRBJ2-3, with TRBD1 as a possible D gene (5 bases). This CDR3 has 14 amino acids. The ends were cut back, 1 base at V and 2 bases at J, with 8 bases in the middle. CDR1 is SGHNT, CDR2 YYREEE, per germline (reference sequence).

Concerning this clonotype itself: A much bigger clone sits one base away, suggesting this may be a read error. The chain links TRBV29-1 to TRBJ1-2; D is uncertain. The germline V gene encodes CDR1 SQVTM and CDR2 ANQGSEA. This CDR3 has 13 amino acids. Trimming took 7 bases from V and 4 from J, leaving 16 bases between them. CDR3 protein: CSAGRGLVYGYTF. In nucleotides, the CDR3 is TGCAGCGCTGGACGGGGTCTGGTCTATGGCTACACCTTC.

This clonotype appeared many times. The V call is TRBV29-1, the J call TRBJ2-1; D not certain. The CDR3 totals 10 residues. Trimming took 4 bases from V and 9 from J, leaving 7 bases between them. Germline V lookup: CDR1 SQVTM, CDR2 ANQGSEA. The CDR3 spells CSVVGGEQFF. Here the CDR3 DNA reads TGCAGCGTTGTCGGTGGTGAGCAGTTCTTC.

Notes on this clonotype: At one end, the junction sequence differs from germline, possibly due to a read error. This chain uses TRBV4-3 with TRBJ2-7; 8 positions match TRBD2. CDR1 LGHNA and CDR2 YSLEER come from the germline V gene. This CDR3 region has 16 residues. Here the CDR3 DNA reads TGCGCCAGCAACCAAGATGGGATAGCGGGATCCTACGAGCAGTACTTC. It translates to CASNQDGIAGSYEQYF.

The chain joins TRBV19 to TRBJ2-1; 9 nucleotides line up with TRBD2. Germline CDR1 reads LNHDA; CDR2 reads SQIVND (reference sequence). The CDR3 extends over 15 amino acids. Unmatched junction bases numbered 10, after V lost 3 bases and J lost 10 bases. The CDR3 is CASSMGLATLGEQFF. CDR3 in DNA: TGTGCCAGTAGTATGGGACTAGCAACCTTGGGGGAGCAGTTCTTC.

J is TRBJ1-1 and V is TRBV19; no clear D gene. Germline V gene sequence: CDR1 LNHDA, CDR2 SQIVND (reference sequence). The CDR3 sequence is 12 residues long. Trimming shortened V by 8 bases and J by 7 bases, and 14 bases separated the two germline ends. The CDR3 DNA follows: TGTGCCAGTTTTCCGTACAGAGGTGAAGCTTTCTTT. Translated: CASFPYRGEAFF.

J is TRBJ2-3 and V is TRBV5-6, with D perhaps TRBD1 (5 bases). The CDR3 spans 14 residues. Germline V CDR1 and CDR2: SGHDT, YYEEEE. Trimming stripped 7 bases from V and 3 bases from J, with 15 bases between. CDR3 region: CASSLRTSTDTQYF. CDR3 nucleotides: TGTGCCAGCTCTCTACGGACATCTACAGATACGCAGTATTTT.

Of note for this clonotype: Possible read error: a much larger clone is one base away. This chain uses TRBV4-1 with TRBJ2-1; D remains ambiguous. This CDR3 is 15 amino acids long. Trimming left V 1 base short and J 6 bases short, with 13 bases between. CDR1 MGHRA and CDR2 YSYEKL come from the germline V gene. The chain's CDR3 is CASSQGARVFNEQFF. The CDR3 coding sequence is TGCGCCAGCAGCCAAGGAGCGAGAGTATTCAATGAGCAGTTCTTC.

In the case of this clonotype: A much larger clone differs from this one at a single base, so this may be a read error. V gene TRBV6-5 combines with J gene TRBJ1-1; D gene ambiguous. The germline V and J ends were trimmed by 2 bases and 0 bases, with 16 bases remaining between them. The CDR3 runs 17 residues. Germline lookup yields CDR1 MNHEY and CDR2 SVGAGI. CDR3 loop: CASSYGWLGLMNTEAFF. CDR3 coding DNA: TGTGCCAGCAGTTACGGTTGGCTAGGGCTAATGAACACTGAAGCTTTCTTT.

This clonotype has just one count. At one of its ends the junction is not consistent with the germline gene, which may arise from a read error. This rearrangement joins TRBV2 to TRBJ2-5, with D possibly being TRBD2 (6 bases). The CDR3 is 13 amino acids. Germline V lookup: CDR1 SNHLY, CDR2 FYNNEI. This CDR3 reads CASNSQSGENQYF. DNA for the CDR3: TGTGCCAGCAACTCCCAATCGGGAGAGAACCAGTACTTC.

The J gene is TRBJ1-5, the V gene TRBV5-5; tentatively, D is TRBD1 (6 bases). The V end was cut by 1 base, the J end by 7 bases, with 12 bases between. The CDR3 has 14 residues. Germline V gives CDR1 SGHKS, CDR2 YYEKEE (reference sequence). In DNA, the CDR3 is TGTGCCAGCAGCTTGTGGGGGGCCCAACAGCCCCAGCATTTT. Encoded protein: CASSLWGAQQPQHF. Using reference TRBV5-5 and TRBJ1-5 for the parts outside the CDR3, the full variable domain is DAGVTQSPTHLIKTRGQQVTLRCSPISGHKSVSWYQQVLGQGPQFIFQYYEKEERGRGNFPDRFSARQFPNYSSELNVNALLLGDSALYLCASSLWGAQQPQHFGDGTRLSIL.

This clonotype was counted at least ten times. V usage is TRBV11-3 and J usage is TRBJ1-1; a weak D match, TRBD1 (5 bases). The CDR3 totals 14 residues. Germline loops: CDR1 SGHNT, CDR2 YENEEA. V was trimmed by 1 base and J by 10 bases, leaving 16 bases between them. CDR3 residues: CASSLVGQSRGAFF. CDR3 bases: TGTGCCAGCAGCTTAGTGGGGCAATCCCGCGGAGCTTTCTTT.

For this clonotype: A read error may be the cause here, since a much bigger clone is one base away. This chain connects TRBV4-2 to TRBJ2-3, with D possibly called TRBD1 or TRBD2 (5 bases each). Germline assignment: CDR1 LGHNA and CDR2 YNFKEQ. Trimming left V 2 bases short and J 6 bases short, with 15 bases between. The CDR3 is 15 amino acids. The CDR3: CASSQIGTPPDTQYF. CDR3 nucleotides: TGTGCCAGCAGCCAAATCGGGACCCCCCCGGATACGCAGTATTTT.

There are many counts of this clonotype. The genes are TRBV30 and TRBJ2-7; 7 positions match TRBD2. The CDR3 is 15 amino acids. The germline V gene has CDR1 GTSNPN and CDR2 SVGIG (reference sequence). V lost 0 bases to trimming and J lost 1 base; unmatched junction nucleotides: 6. CDR3 in DNA: TGTGCCTGGAGTGTAGGCGGGAGCCGATCCTACGAGCAGTACTTC. Protein product: CAWSVGGSRSYEQYF.

To note about this clonotype: This may be a read error: a much more frequent sequence differs by one nucleotide. Here the CDR3 reads CASSYSKGIYEQFF. CDR3 nucleotide sequence: TGTGCCAGCAGTTACTCGAAGGGTATATATGAGCAGTTCTTC. The V gene is TRBV6-5, the J gene TRBJ2-1; D is unclear. This CDR3 has 14 residues. Trimming pared 0 bases from V and 8 bases from J, leaving 11 bases between. Germline values: CDR1 MNHEY, CDR2 SVGAGI.

Comments on this clonotype: A read error is possible here, since a much larger clone lies one base away. CDR3 coding DNA: TGTGCCAGCAGCCAAGGAGGCGTTAGCTCCTACAGTGAGCAGTTCTTC. The encoded protein is CASSQGGVSSYSEQFF. The chain combines TRBV4-2 with TRBJ2-1; D is unclear. The CDR3 extends over 16 amino acids. Looked up from germline, CDR1 is LGHNA and CDR2 is YNFKEQ.